Detailed here is one T cell receptor (beta chain). This sample was taken from a study of T cells expressing NK-cell markers. Study details: Repertoires of TCR beta were obtained from T cells sorted as CD3+CD56+NKG2C+, CD3+CD56+NKG2C- and CD3+CD56-NKG2C+.

TCRdb re-called the 5' RACE reads and shows each CDR3 protein once, DNA omitted. The sample totals about 260,000 distinct CDR3 sequences. The sample taken for sequencing was blood T cells: a sorted CD56 or NKG2C T cell subset, CD4+ or CD8+ T cells, or bulk PBMC T cells (not recorded which). The clonotype was recovered from a woman aged 18-70 years in good health.

CDR3 loop: CASSPNANTEAFF. The chain carries TRBV18 and TRBJ1-1. CDR3 length equals 13 residues. Germline CDR1 reads KGHSH; CDR2 reads LQKENI.